Sequencing of this TCR beta chain was carried out in a study of T cell changes during pregnancy in multiple sclerosis (dated by TCRdb to about 2019). For context, the study as a whole: Changes in the T cell repertoire over the course of pregnancy were examined in this study in women with multiple sclerosis.

Receptor amplification or capture employed the immunoSEQ multiplex PCR assay. What TCRdb holds here is the immuneACCESS table cut down to in-frame rearrangements. Part of the clones is not present; checked against another copy, under half of the missing clones reflect an unresolved V gene, and the others are unexplained. For this sample there are some 16,000 clones; 84% appear just once. Together, the top ten hold about 9.1% of the sample. Concerning this clone: Its antigen is still unknown. No per-base quality is available; no much larger clone lies one base away.

In the germline V gene (reference sequence), CDR1 corresponds to PRHDT and CDR2 to FYEKMQ. The CDR3 sequence holds 16 residues, the cysteine and phenylalanine included. Only the CDR3 DNA is retained, 48 bases long and in frame from the first base. The V end loses 1 base and the J end loses 3 bases, and a stretch of 15 bases separates them. Recombination joined TRBV13 with TRBJ1-1; confidence is insufficient to name the D gene. This material consisted of CD8+ T cells from peripheral blood mononuclear cells, taken in the second trimester of pregnancy. The source is a female donor in good health, enrolled as a control in a pregnancy study. The CDR3 sequence is CASSLEVLGRDTEAFF. DNA sequence: TGTGCCAGCAGCTTAGAGGTTTTGGGTCGGGACACTGAAGCTTTCTTT.